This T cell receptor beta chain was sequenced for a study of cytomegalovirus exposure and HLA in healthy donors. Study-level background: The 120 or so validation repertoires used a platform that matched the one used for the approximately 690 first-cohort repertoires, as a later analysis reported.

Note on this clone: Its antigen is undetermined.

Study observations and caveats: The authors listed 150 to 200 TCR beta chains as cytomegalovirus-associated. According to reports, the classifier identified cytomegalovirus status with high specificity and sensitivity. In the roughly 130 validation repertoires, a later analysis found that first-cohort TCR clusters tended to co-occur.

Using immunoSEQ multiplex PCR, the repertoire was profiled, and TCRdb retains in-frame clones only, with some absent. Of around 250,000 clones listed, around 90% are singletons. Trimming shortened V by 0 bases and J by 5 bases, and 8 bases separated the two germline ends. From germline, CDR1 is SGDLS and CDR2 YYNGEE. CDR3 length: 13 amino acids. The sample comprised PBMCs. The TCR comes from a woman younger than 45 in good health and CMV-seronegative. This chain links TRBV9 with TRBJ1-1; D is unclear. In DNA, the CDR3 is TGTGCCAGCAGCGTAGCGGTGGGGACTGAAGCTTTCTTT. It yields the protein CASSVAVGTEAFF. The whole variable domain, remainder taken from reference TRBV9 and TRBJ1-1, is DSGVTQTPKHLITATGQRVTLRCSPRSGDLSVYWYQQSLDQGLQFLIQYYNGEERAKGNILERFSAQQFPDLHSELNLSSLELGDSALYFCASSVAVGTEAFFGQGTRLTVV.